This is a list of T cell receptor beta chains from one sample in a study of cytomegalovirus exposure and HLA in healthy donors. Using immunoSEQ multiplex PCR, the repertoire was profiled, and TCRdb retains in-frame clones only, with some absent. The sample includes some 99,000 clones, 76% of them seen just once. The specimen was PBMCs. The receptor set was obtained from a man aged 35-49 years in good health and CMV-seronegative. The CDR3 runs from the conserved cysteine through the conserved F or W. D genes are given only for firm matches.

TRBV19,TRBJ1-5,NA,CASSIRGSNQPQHF
TRBV19,TRBJ2-3,TRBD2,CASSLIAGGRHTQYF
TRBV25-1,TRBJ1-1,NA,CASSEYSGGLETEAFF
TRBV18,TRBJ2-5,TRBD1,CASSQRQGAETQYF
TRBV28,TRBJ1-3,NA,CASSPTTFLERTSGNTIYF
TRBV5-8,TRBJ1-1,NA,CASSLRSSTRGLMNTEAFF
TRBV7-7,TRBJ2-2,TRBD2,CASSSSGGGPGELFF
TRBV5-3,TRBJ2-2,NA,CATGGSGELFF
TRBV28,TRBJ2-7,NA,CASRTPQVYEQYF
TRBV30,TRBJ1-5,NA,CAWSPAGWDQPQHF
TRBV7-9,TRBJ2-7,TRBD1,CASSKDRGDVDEQYF
TRBV6-5,TRBJ1-5,TRBD1,CASSDRGYGNQPQHF
TRBV27,TRBJ2-7,NA,CASSFFVGKSYEQYF
TRBV5-6,TRBJ1-6,TRBD1,CASSLGTGGFGSPLHF
TRBV4-3,TRBJ2-3,NA,CASSQETAGYTDTQYF
TRBV28,TRBJ2-5,NA,CASSFSGSPNSAQYF
TRBV30,TRBJ2-5,NA,CAWSQGSYQETQYF
TRBV6-6,TRBJ1-3,NA,CASSYGGPGDTIYF
TRBV5-6,TRBJ2-4,NA,CASSFGGTVAKNIQYF
TRBV29-1,TRBJ2-1,NA,CSVVPRSNEQFF
TRBV18,TRBJ2-7,TRBD2,CASSPTRSGVSYEQYF
TRBV2,TRBJ1-3,NA,CASRQGRYSGNTIYF
TRBV7-2,TRBJ2-7,NA,CASSLGGQGYYEQYF
TRBV6-5,TRBJ2-1,TRBD2,CASKSSGRVWNEQFF
TRBV5-1,TRBJ1-6,NA,CASSPGTLYSPLHF
TRBV6-5,TRBJ1-2,NA,CASYAEGYGYTF
TRBV6-5,TRBJ2-6,NA,CASTGSGANVLTF
TRBV7-9,TRBJ2-7,NA,CASSLAPDRSEGEQYF
TRBV18,TRBJ2-7,TRBD1,CASSPQGARNEQYF
TRBV7-2,TRBJ2-3,NA,CASSFKGGGTDTQYF
TRBV5-1,TRBJ1-1,NA,CASSLEDFRMTEAFF
TRBV6-6,TRBJ1-1,NA,CASSSGVVAFF
TRBV9,TRBJ2-3,TRBD2,CASSVGLAGATDTQYF
TRBV5-6,TRBJ2-6,NA,CASSFRFSGANVLTF
TRBV28,TRBJ1-5,NA,CASEAGSGTPYQPQHF
TRBV5-1,TRBJ2-3,TRBD2,CASRGGAGARTDTQYF
TRBV6-1,TRBJ2-1,TRBD1,CASSEVRTGGNEQFF
TRBV7-9,TRBJ1-5,TRBD1,CSSSLDGTANQPQHF
TRBV19,TRBJ2-1,TRBD2,CASSMVGGPRNEQFF
TRBV7-2,TRBJ2-1,TRBD2,CASSTGTSGSYNEQFF
TRBV10-3,TRBJ2-3,NA,CAISESSVLDTQYF
TRBV14,TRBJ1-1,TRBD1,CASSSTGGSEAFF
TRBV7-9,TRBJ1-5,NA,CSSSLEGQVSNQPQHF
TRBV21-1,TRBJ2-7,NA,CASSKVMFGRVYEQYF
TRBV19,TRBJ1-5,NA,CASSIAHSSNQPQHF
TRBV5-1,TRBJ2-6,NA,CASRGVSGANVLTF
TRBV27,TRBJ1-1,NA,CASSWRTAGGWLAFF
TRBV19,TRBJ2-3,NA,CASIQRSTDTQYF
TRBV5-1,TRBJ2-3,NA,CASSLGGGHSSTDTQYF
TRBV7-7,TRBJ2-3,NA,CASSPEGADTQYF
TRBV5-3,TRBJ2-7,TRBD2,CARSFTGRAYEQYF
TRBV13,TRBJ1-6,NA,CASSLGLSSYNSPLHF
TRBV2,TRBJ2-7,NA,CASSGARPVSYEQYF
TRBV2,TRBJ2-5,TRBD2,CASSERGGRSQYF
TRBV5-4,TRBJ2-6,TRBD2,CASSSGGGMLWANVLTF